The sequence of this T cell receptor beta chain was determined in a study of blood T cell repertoires in COVID-19. In the original workflow: Amplification of reference gene primers was used by the study to estimate nucleated cell counts. This table comes from immunoSEQ multiplex PCR, and its TCRdb copy is limited to in-frame clones, with some not included. That table supplies the V and J calls and clone size; D and trimming were determined from the DNA. The sample records over 90,000 clones, 89% being singletons. CDR3 length equals 15 residues. Germline loops: CDR1 GTSNPN, CDR2 SVGIG (reference sequence). The germline V and J ends were trimmed by 4 bases and 9 bases, with 19 bases remaining between them.

Sequencing was performed on peripheral blood. The chain recombines TRBV30 with TRBJ1-6; D remains ambiguous. This TCR came from a woman aged 60-70 years with acute or convalescent COVID-19. As DNA, the CDR3 is TGTGCCTGGACACCCCCCGGGATCAGCCCTTCACCCCTCCACTTT. Translated: CAWTPPGISPSPLHF.